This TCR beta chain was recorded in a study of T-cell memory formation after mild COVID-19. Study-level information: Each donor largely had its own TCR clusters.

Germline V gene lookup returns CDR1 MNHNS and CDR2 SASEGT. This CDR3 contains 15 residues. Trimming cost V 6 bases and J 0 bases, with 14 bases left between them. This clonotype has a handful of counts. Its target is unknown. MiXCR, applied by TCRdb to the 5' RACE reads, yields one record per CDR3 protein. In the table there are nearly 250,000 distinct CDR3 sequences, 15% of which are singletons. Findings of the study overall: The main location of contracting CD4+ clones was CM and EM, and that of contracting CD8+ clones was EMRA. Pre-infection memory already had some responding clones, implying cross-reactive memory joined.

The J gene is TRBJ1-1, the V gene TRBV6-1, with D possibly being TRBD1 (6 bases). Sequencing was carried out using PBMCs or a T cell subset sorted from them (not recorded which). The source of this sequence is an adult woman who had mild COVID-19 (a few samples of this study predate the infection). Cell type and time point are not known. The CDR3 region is CASRGGRSMNTEAFF. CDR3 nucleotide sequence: TGTGCCAGCAGGGGGGGGCGATCCATGAACACTGAAGCTTTCTTT.